A single sample is the source of the 4 T cell receptor beta chains below, sequenced in a study of shared clonotypes between healthy human individuals. TCRdb keeps only in-frame clones here, not all; method: immunoSEQ multiplex PCR. Of millions of clones listed, about 92% are singletons. Sequences were obtained from naive CD4+ T cells sorted from blood. Subset denoted: CD45RA+ positively selected. The receptors originated from a man younger than 35 in good health.

This sequence joins TRBV5-5 and TRBJ2-7; 7 positions match TRBD1. Germline CDR1 is SGHKS and CDR2 is YYEKEE (reference sequence). This CDR3 contains 16 residues. The V gene end was trimmed by 0 bases and the J gene end by 4 bases; junction bases not matched to a gene: 10. In DNA, the CDR3 is TGTGCCAGCAGCTTGGTTTGGGGTAAGGGGGCATACGAGCAGTACTTC. Amino acids: CASSLVWGKGAYEQYF.

The chain couples TRBV5-1 to TRBJ2-7; D gene uncertain. This CDR3 has 14 amino acids. Deletions cut 4 bases from V and 9 bases from J, with 20 bases between. Germline values: CDR1 SGHRS, CDR2 YFSETQ. The CDR3 is CASSPERPSTTQYF. The CDR3 bases are TGCGCCAGCAGCCCGGAGCGACCGTCTACGACGCAGTACTTC.

This clone occurred once. V and J are TRBV2 and TRBJ1-1; D is ambiguous. Trimming cost V 4 bases and J 4 bases, with 10 bases left between them. The CDR3 totals 13 residues. Germline CDR1 is SNHLY and CDR2 is FYNNEI. CDR3 sequence reads: CASSGQGPTEAFF. CDR3 in DNA: TGTGCCAGCAGTGGACAAGGGCCCACTGAAGCTTTCTTT.

The count of this clone is one. The chain is built from TRBV5-1 and TRBJ2-7, with D maybe TRBD2 (5 bases). Germline V gene sequence: CDR1 SGHRS, CDR2 YFSETQ. This CDR3 comprises 16 residues. The V and J ends lost 0 bases and 2 bases respectively, with 15 bases between them. DNA of the CDR3: TGCGCCAGCAGCTTGGCCACCGGGGAGCGAACCTACGAGCAGTACTTC. Amino acid sequence: CASSLATGERTYEQYF.